This TCR beta chain is from a study of T cell responses to AZD1222 COVID-19 vaccine. Using immunoSEQ multiplex PCR, the repertoire was profiled, and TCRdb retains in-frame clones only, with some absent. Found here are fewer than 200,000 clones, 91% of them singletons; the top ten hold approximately 1.7%. Notes on this clone: Its cognate antigen is unknown.

CDR3 size: 19 residues. Germline-derived CDR1 and CDR2 are SGHRS and YFSETQ. Unmatched junction bases numbered 11, after V lost 0 bases and J lost 2 bases. General study points: Rises in breadth and depth of Spike-specific TCRs came after two AZD1222 doses. The donor group comprised mostly white British people and more females; the analysis possibly underestimated clonal diversity.

The chain links TRBV5-1 to TRBJ2-3, with 11 bases fitting TRBD2. The source is an adult who received the AZD1222 COVID-19 vaccine. Sample: peripheral blood, taken 28 days after the second AZD1222 dose. The CDR3 spells CASSLDTRRLAGYTDTQYF. The CDR3 nucleotides are TGCGCCAGCAGCTTGGACACCCGAAGACTAGCGGGATACACAGATACGCAGTATTTT.